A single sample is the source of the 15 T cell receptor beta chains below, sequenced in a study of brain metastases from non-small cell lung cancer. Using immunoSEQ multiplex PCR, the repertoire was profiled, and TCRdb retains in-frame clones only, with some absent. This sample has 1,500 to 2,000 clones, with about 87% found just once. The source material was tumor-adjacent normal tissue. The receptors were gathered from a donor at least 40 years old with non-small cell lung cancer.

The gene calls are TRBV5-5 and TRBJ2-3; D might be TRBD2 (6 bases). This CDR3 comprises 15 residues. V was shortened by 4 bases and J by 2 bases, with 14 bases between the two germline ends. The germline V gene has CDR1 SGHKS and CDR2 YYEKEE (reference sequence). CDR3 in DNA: TGTGCCAGCAGCCACATCGGGGGTTTCACAGATACGCAGTATTTT. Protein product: CASSHIGGFTDTQYF.

The CDR3 loop reads CASSTTIGVAHEQYF. CDR3 sequence (DNA): TGTGCCAGCAGCACAACCATAGGGGTAGCGCACGAGCAGTACTTC. J is TRBJ2-7 and V is TRBV7-8; D assignment may be TRBD1 or TRBD2 (5 bases each). Germline V gene lookup returns CDR1 SGHVS and CDR2 FQNEAQ. The CDR3 sequence is 15 residues long. V was pared by 5 bases and J by 5 bases, with 19 bases between.

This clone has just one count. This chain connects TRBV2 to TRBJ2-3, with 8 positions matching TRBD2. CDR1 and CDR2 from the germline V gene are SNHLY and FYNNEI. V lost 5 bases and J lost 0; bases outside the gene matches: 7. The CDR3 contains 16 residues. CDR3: CASSSGLGSSTDTQYF. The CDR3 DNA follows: TGTGCCAGCAGTTCGGGACTAGGATCTAGCACAGATACGCAGTATTTT.

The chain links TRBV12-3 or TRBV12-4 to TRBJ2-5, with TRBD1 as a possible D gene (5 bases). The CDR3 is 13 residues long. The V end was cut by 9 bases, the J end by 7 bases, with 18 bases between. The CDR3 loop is CASQQGQRGTQYF. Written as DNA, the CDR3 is TGTGCCAGTCAGCAGGGTCAAAGGGGGACCCAGTACTTC.

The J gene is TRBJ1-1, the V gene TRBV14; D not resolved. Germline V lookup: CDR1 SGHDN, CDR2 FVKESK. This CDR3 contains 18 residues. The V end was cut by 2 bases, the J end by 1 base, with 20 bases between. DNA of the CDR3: TGTGCCAGCAGCCAAAGTCGGTCCCCCCCGGTCTCGAACACTGAAGCTTTCTTT. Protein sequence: CASSQSRSPPVSNTEAFF.

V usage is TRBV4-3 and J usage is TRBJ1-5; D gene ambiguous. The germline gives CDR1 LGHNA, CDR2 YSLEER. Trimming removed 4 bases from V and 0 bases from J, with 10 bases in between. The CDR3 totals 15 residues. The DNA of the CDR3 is TGCGCCAGCAGCCCGGACGGCAATAGCAATCAGCCCCAGCATTTT. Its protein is CASSPDGNSNQPQHF.

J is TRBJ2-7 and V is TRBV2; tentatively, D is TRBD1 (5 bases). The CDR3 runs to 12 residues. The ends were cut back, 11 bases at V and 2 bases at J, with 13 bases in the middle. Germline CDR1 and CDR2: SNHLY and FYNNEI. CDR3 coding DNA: TGTGCCGCAATGCAGGGCCCCTACGAGCAGTACTTC. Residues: CAAMQGPYEQYF.

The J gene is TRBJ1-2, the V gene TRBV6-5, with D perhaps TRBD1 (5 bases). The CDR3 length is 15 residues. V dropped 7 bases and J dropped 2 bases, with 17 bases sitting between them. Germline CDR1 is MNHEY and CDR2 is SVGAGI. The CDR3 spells CASTLSVQENYGYTF. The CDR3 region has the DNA TGTGCCAGCACCCTATCGGTACAGGAGAACTATGGCTACACCTTC.

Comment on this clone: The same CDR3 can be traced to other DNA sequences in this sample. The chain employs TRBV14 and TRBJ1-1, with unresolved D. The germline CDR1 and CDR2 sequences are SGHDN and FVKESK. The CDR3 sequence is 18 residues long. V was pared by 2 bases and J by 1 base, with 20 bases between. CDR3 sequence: CASSQSRPPPVSNTEAFF. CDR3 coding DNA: TGTGCCAGCAGCCAAAGTCGGCCTCCCCCGGTCTCGAACACTGAAGCTTTCTTT. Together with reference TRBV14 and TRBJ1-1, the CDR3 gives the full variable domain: EAGVTQFPSHSVIEKGQTVTLRCDPISGHDNLYWYRRVMGKEIKFLLHFVKESKQDESGMPNNRFLAERTGGTYSTLKVQPAELEDSGVYFCASSQSRPPPVSNTEAFFGQGTRLTVV.

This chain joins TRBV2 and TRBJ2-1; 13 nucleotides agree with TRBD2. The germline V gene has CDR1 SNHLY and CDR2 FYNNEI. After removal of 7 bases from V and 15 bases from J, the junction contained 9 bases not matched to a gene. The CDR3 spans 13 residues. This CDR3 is CASKALAGGDAFF. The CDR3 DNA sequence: TGTGCCAGCAAGGCACTAGCGGGGGGGGATGCGTTCTTC. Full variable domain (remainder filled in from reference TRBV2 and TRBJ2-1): EPEVTQTPSHQVTQMGQEVILRCVPISNHLYFYWYRQILGQKVEFLVSFYNNEISEKSEIFDDQFSVERPDGSNFTLKIRSTKLEDSAMYFCASKALAGGDAFFGPGTRLTVL.

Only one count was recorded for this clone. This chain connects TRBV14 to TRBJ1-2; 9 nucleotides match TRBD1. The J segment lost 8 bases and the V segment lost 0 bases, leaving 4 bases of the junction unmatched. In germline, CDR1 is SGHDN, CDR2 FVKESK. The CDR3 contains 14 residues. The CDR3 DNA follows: TGTGCCAGCAGCCAAGAACAGGGGGCGCTCGGCTACACCTTC. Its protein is CASSQEQGALGYTF.

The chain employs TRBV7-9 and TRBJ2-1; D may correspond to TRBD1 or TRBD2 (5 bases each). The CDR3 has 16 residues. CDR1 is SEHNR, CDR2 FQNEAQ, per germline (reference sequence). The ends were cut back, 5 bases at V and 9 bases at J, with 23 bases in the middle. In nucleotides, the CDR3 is TGTGCCAGCAGCCCGCCCCAGGGAGTCCTAGCCCGTGAGCAGTTCTTC. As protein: CASSPPQGVLAREQFF.

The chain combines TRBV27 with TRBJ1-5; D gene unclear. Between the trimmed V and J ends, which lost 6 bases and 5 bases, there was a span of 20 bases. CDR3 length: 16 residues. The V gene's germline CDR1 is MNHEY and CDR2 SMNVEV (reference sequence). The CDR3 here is CASSPSPVQNYQPQHF. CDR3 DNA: TGTGCCAGCAGCCCCTCACCGGTACAGAATTATCAGCCCCAGCATTTT.

The CDR3 DNA follows: TGTGCCAGCAGGCAGAACACTGAAGCTTTCTTT. Translated: CASRQNTEAFF. V gene TRBV28 combines with J gene TRBJ1-1; no clear D gene. The germline V gene encodes CDR1 MDHEN and CDR2 SYDVKM. V shed 6 bases and J shed 1 base, with 3 bases lying between them. The CDR3 is 11 amino acids. Full variable domain (rest looked up from reference TRBV28 and TRBJ1-1): DVKVTQSSRYLVKRTGEKVFLECVQDMDHENMFWYRQDPGLGLRLIYFSYDVKMKEKGDIPEGYSVSREKKERFSLILESASTNQTSMYLCASRQNTEAFFGQGTRLTVV.

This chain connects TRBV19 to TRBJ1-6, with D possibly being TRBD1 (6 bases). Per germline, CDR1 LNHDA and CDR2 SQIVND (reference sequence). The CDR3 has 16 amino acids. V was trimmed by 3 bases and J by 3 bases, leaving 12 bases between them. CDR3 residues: CASSILGQSYNSPLHF. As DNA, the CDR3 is TGTGCCAGTAGTATCCTCGGACAGAGCTATAATTCACCCCTCCACTTT.